Shown below are 8 T cell receptor beta chains from a single sample sequenced in a study of blood T cell repertoires in COVID-19. Repertoires were generated with immunoSEQ multiplex PCR, while TCRdb's copy carries only in-frame clones and drops some. The table includes about 250,000 clones, around 81% detected once. Material: peripheral blood. The receptors were sampled from a woman aged 55 to 70 with active or convalescent COVID-19.

The genes are TRBV7-8 and TRBJ2-1, with TRBD2 matching over 11 bases. V dropped 3 bases and J dropped 6; count of bases not matched to a gene: 16. The germline V gene has CDR1 SGHVS and CDR2 FQNEAQ. The CDR3 is 19 residues long. The CDR3 is CASSLGELSSGRDGNEQFF. The DNA for the CDR3 is TGTGCCAGCAGCTTGGGGGAGCTTAGTAGCGGGAGGGACGGCAATGAGCAGTTCTTC.

The chain carries TRBV5-6 and TRBJ1-5, with D maybe TRBD1 (5 bases). Germline V gene data show CDR1 as SGHDT and CDR2 as YYEEEE. The V end was cut by 3 bases, the J end by 7 bases, with 14 bases between. The CDR3 sequence is 14 residues long. The CDR3, as DNA: TGTGCCAGCAGCTCGGGAGGTGGGGGGCAGCCCCAGCATTTT. Amino acid sequence: CASSSGGGGQPQHF.

This chain connects TRBV15 to TRBJ2-7, with D tentatively TRBD2 (6 bases). Trimming left V 1 base short and J 2 bases short, with 15 bases between. In germline, CDR1 is LNHNV, CDR2 YYDKDF (reference sequence). CDR3 length equals 16 residues. In DNA form, the CDR3 reads TGTGCCACCAGCAGAGTCGGCGGGAAAATAACCTACGAGCAGTACTTC. It specifies CATSRVGGKITYEQYF.

The chain has TRBV5-6 and TRBJ2-6; perhaps TRBD1 as D (6 bases). The V gene lost 0 bases and the J gene lost 0 bases, with 13 bases spanning the gap. The length of the CDR3 is 18 residues. Germline values: CDR1 SGHDT, CDR2 YYEEEE. DNA of the CDR3: TGTGCCAGCAGCTTGGTGACAGGCGACACCTCTGGGGCCAACGTCCTGACTTTC. It codes for CASSLVTGDTSGANVLTF.

The chain has TRBV18 and TRBJ1-4; D is unresolved. The ends were cut back, 2 bases at V and 5 bases at J, with 6 bases in the middle. The CDR3 totals 13 residues. CDR1 is KGHSH and CDR2 is LQKENI in the germline V gene. CDR3 amino acids: CASSPAENEKLFF. CDR3 DNA: TGTGCCAGCTCACCAGCAGAAAATGAAAAACTGTTTTTT.

This clone was seen a few times. V gene TRBV7-9 combines with J gene TRBJ2-5; no reliable D call. The CDR3 has 13 residues. Germline V gene sequence: CDR1 SEHNR, CDR2 FQNEAQ (reference sequence). V was trimmed by 0 bases and J by 5 bases, leaving 7 bases between them. The CDR3 here is CASSLAGWETQYF. The CDR3 coding sequence is TGTGCCAGCAGCTTAGCCGGGTGGGAGACCCAGTACTTC.

This chain uses TRBV19 with TRBJ1-4; 8 nucleotides align to TRBD1. This CDR3 contains 15 residues. Germline V gene sequence: CDR1 LNHDA, CDR2 SQIVND (reference sequence). After removal of 5 bases from V and 12 bases from J, the junction contained 14 bases not matched to a gene. The CDR3 nucleotides are TGTGCCAGTAGTCTGGACAGGGCACCTGGAGGTGAACTGTTTTTT. It specifies CASSLDRAPGGELFF.

CDR3 coding DNA: TGTGCCAGCAGAGGACTAGCGGGGTCTGAGACCCAGTACTTC. It translates to CASRGLAGSETQYF. This chain joins TRBV27 and TRBJ2-5; 12 bases fit TRBD2. The CDR3 has 14 amino acids. CDR1 is MNHEY and CDR2 is SMNVEV in the germline V gene (reference sequence). With 6 bases clipped from V and 5 bases from J, the junction kept 4 bases outside the gene matches.